These 21 T cell receptor beta chains originate from one sample sequenced in a study of T cell responses to AZD1222 COVID-19 vaccine. TCRdb's table, derived via immunoSEQ multiplex PCR, lists solely in-frame clones and lacks some. The table lists over 150,000 clones, 90% of them singletons, with roughly 3.1% in the top ten. The material sequenced was peripheral blood, taken on day 0 of AZD1222 vaccination. Receptor source: an adult in good health.

This clone was counted a single time. The gene calls are TRBV28 and TRBJ1-1; no firm D call. Per the germline V gene, CDR1 is MDHEN and CDR2 is SYDVKM. This CDR3 is built from 13 residues. The V gene lost 3 bases and the J gene lost 4 bases, with 9 bases spanning the gap. The CDR3 here is CASSFLGSTEAFF. The CDR3, as DNA: TGTGCCAGCAGTTTTCTGGGGAGCACTGAAGCTTTCTTT.

The J gene is TRBJ1-3, the V gene TRBV19; D perhaps matches TRBD1 (6 bases). Germline CDR1 reads LNHDA; CDR2 reads SQIVND (reference sequence). The CDR3 has 14 residues. With 10 bases removed from V and 1 base from J, the gap between germline ends came to 14 bases. CDR3 amino acids: CATKTGFSGNTIYF. CDR3 nucleotide sequence: TGTGCCACTAAGACAGGTTTTTCTGGAAACACCATATATTTT.

This clone is a singleton in its sample. This rearrangement joins TRBV6-2 or TRBV6-3 to TRBJ1-5; D remains unclear. The CDR3 consists of 16 residues. The ends were cut back, 5 bases at V and 2 bases at J, with 16 bases in the middle. Germline lookup yields CDR1 MNHEY and CDR2 SVGEGT. CDR3 region: CASSPSRGGGNQPQHF. CDR3 in DNA: TGTGCCAGCAGTCCCTCGCGAGGCGGGGGCAATCAGCCCCAGCATTTT.

The rearrangement uses TRBV5-5 and TRBJ1-2, with a possible D match to TRBD1 (5 bases). From germline, CDR1 is SGHKS and CDR2 YYEKEE (reference sequence). The ends were cut back, 4 bases at V and 6 bases at J, with 16 bases in the middle. The CDR3 is 14 residues long. Here the CDR3 reads CASSPRGGSNGYTF. The CDR3, as DNA: TGTGCCAGCAGCCCTCGCGGGGGTAGTAATGGCTACACCTTC.

The gene calls are TRBV11-3 and TRBJ2-1, with D perhaps TRBD1 (6 bases). Germline CDR1 reads SGHNT; CDR2 reads YENEEA. Deletions cut 5 bases from V and 9 bases from J, with 11 bases between. The CDR3 sequence is 12 residues long. The CDR3 reads CASSPRGREQFF. The CDR3 DNA sequence: TGTGCCAGCAGCCCCAGGGGTCGTGAGCAGTTCTTC.

This chain uses TRBV4-3 with TRBJ1-1; perhaps TRBD1 as D (5 bases). V lost 1 base and J lost 6, with 18 bases in between. This CDR3 spans 16 amino acids. The germline CDR1 and CDR2 sequences are LGHNA and YSLEER. The CDR3 bases are TGCGCCAGCAGCCAAGGCTTCCAGGAGGGGTTCGCTGAAGCTTTCTTT. This encodes CASSQGFQEGFAEAFF.

The chain uses TRBV7-2 and TRBJ2-5; TRBD2 matches 11 bases. The CDR3 totals 16 residues. Losses at the gene ends were 3 bases for V and 5 bases for J; bases not matched to a gene: 8. CDR1 SGHTA and CDR2 FQGNSA come from the germline V gene. The CDR3 sequence: CASSFNSGGGKETQYF. CDR3 nucleotide sequence: TGTGCCAGCAGCTTCAATAGCGGGGGGGGCAAGGAGACCCAGTACTTC.

The table lists this clone with a count of one. The chain links TRBV19 to TRBJ1-5; TRBD1 matches 7 bases. V trimming: 0 bases; J trimming: 2 bases; junction bases outside the gene matches: 7. CDR3 length: 17 residues. Germline loops: CDR1 LNHDA, CDR2 SQIVND (reference sequence). The CDR3 region has the DNA TGTGCCAGTAGTATAGAACAGGGGCGTATTCGCAATCAGCCCCAGCATTTT. It yields the protein CASSIEQGRIRNQPQHF.

This chain links TRBV5-1 with TRBJ2-7; 10 bases agree with TRBD2. CDR1 is SGHRS, CDR2 YFSETQ, per germline. The CDR3 has 16 amino acids. Trimming removed 4 bases from V and 2 bases from J; junction bases left unmatched: 9. In nucleotides, the CDR3 is TGCGCCAGCAGCCTCATAACCGGGACTAGCGCCTACGAGCAGTACTTC. Protein sequence: CASSLITGTSAYEQYF.

DNA for the CDR3: TGTGCCTGGACACGATCCCGGGCTAGCGGGGCCTACAATGAGCAGTTCTTC. This gives the protein CAWTRSRASGAYNEQFF. This chain joins TRBV30 and TRBJ2-1; TRBD2 matches 9 bases. Germline values: CDR1 GTSNPN, CDR2 SVGIG (reference sequence). The CDR3 covers 17 residues. The trim removed 4 bases at V and 2 bases at J, leaving 12 bases unmatched.

The gene calls are TRBV4-2 and TRBJ2-6; TRBD1 might be the D (5 bases). The CDR3 is 14 residues long. CDR1 is LGHNA, CDR2 YNFKEQ, per germline. Between the trimmed V and J ends, which lost 1 base and 11 bases, there was a span of 12 bases. CDR3 residues: CASSQGEGVDVLTF. Written as DNA, the CDR3 is TGTGCCAGCAGCCAAGGAGAAGGGGTGGACGTCCTGACTTTC.

The rearrangement joins TRBV4-3 to TRBJ2-3, with TRBD2 matching over 7 bases. The junction had 1 base not matched to a gene; V was cut back by 1 base and J by 0 bases. The length of the CDR3 is 15 residues. Germline loops: CDR1 LGHNA, CDR2 YSLEER. The CDR3: CASSQGGGSTDTQYF. CDR3 coding DNA: TGCGCCAGCAGCCAAGGGGGGGGAAGCACAGATACGCAGTATTTT.

The chain combines TRBV6-5 with TRBJ1-6; tentatively, D is TRBD1 (5 bases). The V gene's germline CDR1 is MNHEY and CDR2 SVGAGI. Trimming pared 8 bases from V and 10 bases from J, leaving 12 bases between. CDR3 size: 12 residues. In DNA, the CDR3 is TGTGCCAGCGGCAAAGGGGTGTCACCCCTCCACTTT. Protein product: CASGKGVSPLHF.

The chain recombines TRBV6-5 with TRBJ2-1, with 8 nucleotides matching TRBD1. The CDR3 contains 16 residues. Losses at the gene ends were 2 bases for V and 5 bases for J; bases not matched to a gene: 8. Per germline, CDR1 MNHEY and CDR2 SVGAGI. The chain's CDR3 is CASSYRGQGGDNEQFF. The CDR3 DNA follows: TGTGCCAGCAGTTACCGCGGACAGGGCGGGGACAATGAGCAGTTCTTC.

The chain links TRBV29-1 to TRBJ1-2; D unresolved. The germline V and J ends were trimmed by 6 bases and 3 bases, with 14 bases remaining between them. Germline assignment: CDR1 SQVTM and CDR2 ANQGSEA. The CDR3 runs to 13 residues. The CDR3 DNA sequence: TGCAGCGTGCCAACTGATCTGGACTATGGCTACACCTTC. As protein: CSVPTDLDYGYTF.

CDR3 nucleotides: TGTGCCAGCAGCGATGGGACAGGGGGCGTTGAAGAGACCCAGTACTTC. Translating gives CASSDGTGGVEETQYF. The chain combines TRBV9 with TRBJ2-5, with 12 bases fitting TRBD1. This CDR3 is built from 16 residues. The ends lost 3 bases at V and 3 bases at J; junction bases unmatched: 6. Germline CDR1 reads SGDLS; CDR2 reads YYNGEE. Full variable domain (remainder filled in from reference TRBV9 and TRBJ2-5): DSGVTQTPKHLITATGQRVTLRCSPRSGDLSVYWYQQSLDQGLQFLIQYYNGEERAKGNILERFSAQQFPDLHSELNLSSLELGDSALYFCASSDGTGGVEETQYFGPGTRLLVL.

This chain uses TRBV6-5 with TRBJ2-3; D assignment may be TRBD1 or TRBD2 (5 bases each). The CDR3 spans 15 residues. The germline gives CDR1 MNHEY, CDR2 SVGAGI. V was clipped by 2 bases and J by 0 bases, with 9 bases between them. The DNA for the CDR3 is TGTGCCAGCAGTTACCGGGGCGGGAGCACAGATACGCAGTATTTT. Amino acids: CASSYRGGSTDTQYF.

V is TRBV15 and J is TRBJ1-2; D uncertain. The CDR3 has 16 amino acids. Germline V gene data show CDR1 as LNHNV and CDR2 as YYDKDF (reference sequence). V dropped 3 bases and J dropped 0 bases, with 14 bases sitting between them. The CDR3: CATSSSPQEANYGYTF. The CDR3 coding sequence is TGTGCCACCAGCAGCTCTCCGCAGGAAGCTAACTATGGCTACACCTTC.

The chain links TRBV12-3 or TRBV12-4 to TRBJ1-6; the D gene is possibly TRBD1 (6 bases). The CDR3 is 12 amino acids. The V end lost 6 bases, the J end lost 12 bases, and 12 bases lay between the germline ends. CDR3 in DNA: TGTGCCAGCAGCCGAACAGGGAGACCCCTCCACTTT. Amino acids: CASSRTGRPLHF.

This clone was picked up one time. This chain joins TRBV19 and TRBJ1-6, with D hard to call. This CDR3 has 14 residues. The V gene's germline CDR1 is LNHDA and CDR2 SQIVND (reference sequence). V lost 2 bases and J lost 5, with 7 bases in between. CDR3 DNA sequence: TGTGCCAGTAGTATAACCGGGAATAATTCACCCCTCCACTTT. This translates into CASSITGNNSPLHF.

The rearrangement uses TRBV5-1 and TRBJ2-6; either TRBD1 or TRBD2 may supply D (5 bases each). The CDR3 sequence is 13 residues long. Trimming shortened V by 2 bases and J by 7 bases, and 7 bases separated the two germline ends. Germline V CDR1 and CDR2: SGHRS, YFSETQ. This CDR3 is CASSFGAANVLTF. DNA of the CDR3: TGCGCCAGCAGCTTCGGGGCCGCCAACGTCCTGACTTTC.